There are a few counts of the clone carrying this T cell receptor beta chain. As yet, its antigen is unknown. Assay: immunoSEQ multiplex PCR; the TCRdb copy retains only in-frame clones and omits some. The table has approximately 54,000 clones, 65% to 85% seen once. This sample stems from a study of graft-versus-host responses after intestinal transplantation. Germline V CDR1 and CDR2: LNHDA, SQIVND (reference sequence). The CDR3 covers 14 residues. V was pared by 3 bases and J by 3 bases, with 1 base of the junction left unmatched. The clonotype comes from a human donor who was the organ donor for an intestinal transplant. The chain couples TRBV19 to TRBJ2-2, with 7 nucleotides matching TRBD2. This sample comprised unstimulated CD4+ T cells sorted from spleen or lymph node cells, obtained before transplant. The CDR3 bases are TGTGCCAGTAGTATGGGAGGGGACACCGGGGAGCTGTTTTTT. This encodes CASSMGGDTGELFF.